One and the same sample provided the 19 T cell receptor beta chains below, sequenced in a study of blood T cell repertoires in COVID-19. Measured with immunoSEQ multiplex PCR; TCRdb has only the in-frame clones, and not every one. The repertoire holds more than 90,000 clones, with under 80% as singletons. Sequenced: peripheral blood. The receptors were sampled from a man aged 50-60 years with acute or convalescent COVID-19.

This sequence joins TRBV11-2 and TRBJ2-1, with 7 bases lining up with TRBD1. Losses at the gene ends were 0 bases for V and 14 bases for J; bases not matched to a gene: 10. The CDR3 covers 14 residues. Per the germline V gene, CDR1 is SGHAT and CDR2 is FQNNGV. The CDR3 here is CASSLDRGRGYEFF. The CDR3 DNA reads as TGTGCCAGCAGCTTAGATCGGGGCAGGGGGTATGAGTTCTTC.

The V gene is TRBV25-1, the J gene TRBJ2-7, with 11 bases matching TRBD1. The CDR3 runs 14 residues. The ends lost 6 bases at V and 4 bases at J; junction bases unmatched: 5. The germline V gene has CDR1 MGHDK and CDR2 SYGVNS. This CDR3 is CASRGTGGRYEQYF. Here the CDR3 DNA reads TGTGCCAGCAGGGGGACAGGGGGTAGGTACGAGCAGTACTTC.

The chain joins TRBV7-9 to TRBJ1-5; D is undetermined. The V and J ends lost 4 bases and 7 bases respectively, with 11 bases between them. The germline CDR1 and CDR2 sequences are SEHNR and FQNEAQ (reference sequence). The CDR3 has 13 amino acids. The CDR3 nucleotides read TGTGCCAGCAGCTCCCGGGAGGAGCAGCCCCAGCATTTT. Translating it yields CASSSREEQPQHF.

The CDR3 here is CATSESGTSGGGQETQYF. CDR3 nucleotide sequence: TGTGCCACCAGTGAATCCGGGACTAGCGGGGGGGGCCAAGAGACCCAGTACTTC. The chain is built from TRBV24-1 and TRBJ2-5; TRBD2 matches 16 bases. The germline V gene encodes CDR1 KGHDR and CDR2 SFDVKD. The CDR3 consists of 18 residues. The V segment lost 4 bases and the J segment 1 base; nucleotides outside the gene matches: 5.

The rearrangement joins TRBV5-8 to TRBJ2-1, with 10 nucleotides matching TRBD2. The CDR3 covers 14 residues. V dropped 5 bases and J dropped 8; count of bases not matched to a gene: 7. Germline V lookup: CDR1 SGHTS, CDR2 YDEGEE. The CDR3 protein is CASSPGLAFDEQFF. The DNA for the CDR3 is TGTGCCAGCAGTCCGGGACTAGCGTTCGATGAGCAGTTCTTC.

This sequence joins TRBV20-1 and TRBJ2-5; possible D gene TRBD1, 6 bases. There are 13 residues in the CDR3. The V gene lost 3 bases and the J gene lost 5 bases, with 13 bases spanning the gap. Germline values: CDR1 DFQATT, CDR2 SNEGSKA (reference sequence). This chain's CDR3 is CSASGWGRETQYF. CDR3 bases: TGCAGTGCTAGTGGTTGGGGGCGGGAGACCCAGTACTTC.

This clone was seen a handful of times. This sequence joins TRBV5-1 and TRBJ2-1; 10 nucleotides line up with TRBD2. The CDR3 runs to 16 residues. Per germline, CDR1 SGHRS and CDR2 YFSETQ. V shed 0 bases and J 4 bases; nucleotides not matched to a gene: 4. The CDR3 sequence is CASSLESSGSYNEQFF. The CDR3 DNA reads TGCGCCAGCAGCTTGGAGTCTAGCGGGAGTTACAATGAGCAGTTCTTC. The full variable domain, with the rest looked up from reference TRBV5-1 and TRBJ2-1, is KAGVTQTPRYLIKTRGQQVTLSCSPISGHRSVSWYQQTPGQGLQFLFEYFSETQRNKGNFPGRFSGRQFSNSRSEMNVSTLELGDSALYLCASSLESSGSYNEQFFGPGTRLTVL.

The gene calls are TRBV6-5 and TRBJ2-5, with 13 bases matching TRBD2. CDR1 and CDR2 from the germline V gene are MNHEY and SVGAGI. The CDR3 totals 15 residues. The V gene end was trimmed by 6 bases and the J gene end by 1 base; junction bases not matched to a gene: 2. The CDR3 spells CASSWTSGGQETQYF. DNA for the CDR3: TGTGCCAGCAGCTGGACTAGCGGGGGCCAAGAGACCCAGTACTTC.

This chain connects TRBV19 to TRBJ1-4; 8 bases line up with TRBD1. CDR3 length: 17 residues. CDR1 is LNHDA, CDR2 SQIVND, per germline (reference sequence). The V segment lost 2 bases and the J segment 8 bases; nucleotides outside the gene matches: 13. Written as DNA, the CDR3 is TGTGCCAGTAGTATATCGGCCGTGGCAGGGGGCTTAGAAAAACTGTTTTTT. As protein: CASSISAVAGGLEKLFF.

V usage is TRBV6-5 and J usage is TRBJ1-5, with D possibly TRBD1 on 6 matching bases. V was trimmed by 6 bases and J by 0 bases, leaving 9 bases between them. The CDR3 covers 14 residues. The V gene's germline CDR1 is MNHEY and CDR2 SVGAGI. This CDR3 reads CASRGAYSNQPQHF. The CDR3 DNA follows: TGTGCCAGCAGGGGGGCCTATAGCAATCAGCCCCAGCATTTT.

J is TRBJ2-1 and V is TRBV27, with 8 nucleotides matching TRBD1. The CDR3 extends over 16 amino acids. The V gene end was trimmed by 7 bases and the J gene end by 6 bases; junction bases not matched to a gene: 14. The germline CDR1 and CDR2 sequences are MNHEY and SMNVEV (reference sequence). CDR3 nucleotide sequence: TGTGCCAGCACCCCAAAGGGGACAGGCTTCGGCAATGAGCAGTTCTTC. Translation: CASTPKGTGFGNEQFF.

V is TRBV18 and J is TRBJ1-5; TRBD1 might be the D (5 bases). V lost 4 bases to trimming and J lost 5 bases, with 12 bases between them. The CDR3 spans 14 residues. Germline V lookup: CDR1 KGHSH, CDR2 LQKENI. CDR3 region: CASSLGRDDQPQHF. The CDR3 nucleotides read TGTGCCAGCTCACTAGGCAGGGATGATCAGCCCCAGCATTTT.

This clone showed up many times. The rearrangement joins TRBV7-8 to TRBJ1-5; TRBD1 aligns across 7 bases. The CDR3 extends over 16 amino acids. V was pared by 5 bases and J by 4 bases, with 11 bases of the junction left unmatched. Germline values: CDR1 SGHVS, CDR2 FQNEAQ. Written as DNA, the CDR3 is TGTGCCAGCAGCCAGGGGGGAGGGAGGCTAAATCAGCCCCAGCATTTT. The encoded protein is CASSQGGGRLNQPQHF.

This clone was observed a single time. This chain uses TRBV2 with TRBJ2-7; D not resolved. The CDR3 consists of 14 residues. The V gene's germline CDR1 is SNHLY and CDR2 FYNNEI. The V end lost 6 bases, the J end lost 1 base, and 13 bases lay between the germline ends. The CDR3 DNA sequence: TGTGCCAGCAGCTCCACGGTAACGTCCTACGAGCAGTACTTC. Amino acids: CASSSTVTSYEQYF.

This clone was counted a few times. This chain uses TRBV29-1 with TRBJ2-3, with D unclear. V shed 1 base and J shed 4 bases, with 9 bases lying between them. The CDR3 extends over 13 amino acids. Germline CDR1 SQVTM, CDR2 ANQGSEA. The CDR3 region has the DNA TGCAGCGTTGAAGTCGCGAGCCCAGATACGCAGTATTTT. Residues: CSVEVASPDTQYF.

V gene TRBV5-1 combines with J gene TRBJ1-1; D is unresolved. This CDR3 comprises 14 residues. From germline, CDR1 is SGHRS and CDR2 YFSETQ. V was shortened by 0 bases and J by 3 bases, with 9 bases between the two germline ends. The CDR3 DNA reads TGCGCCAGCAGCTTGGAGGTACAGTACACTGAAGCTTTCTTT. Translation gives CASSLEVQYTEAFF.

The gene calls are TRBV27 and TRBJ2-1; 11 positions agree with TRBD2. The V gene end was trimmed by 6 bases and the J gene end by 4 bases; junction bases not matched to a gene: 5. This CDR3 is 15 amino acids long. Germline assignment: CDR1 MNHEY and CDR2 SMNVEV (reference sequence). The CDR3 sequence is CASRIGTSGYNEQFF. CDR3 coding DNA: TGTGCCAGCAGAATCGGGACTAGCGGTTACAATGAGCAGTTCTTC.

This sequence joins TRBV7-6 and TRBJ2-7, with a tentative D call TRBD2 (5 bases). CDR3 length equals 15 residues. Germline values: CDR1 SGHVS, CDR2 FNYEAQ. V was cut by 0 bases and J by 0 bases, with 9 bases left in between. CDR3 sequence (DNA): TGTGCCAGCAGCTTAGCGACGGGGAGCTCCTACGAGCAGTACTTC. This encodes CASSLATGSSYEQYF. Full variable domain (missing parts from reference TRBV7-6 and TRBJ2-7): GAGVSQSPRYKVTKRGQDVALRCDPISGHVSLYWYRQALGQGPEFLTYFNYEAQQDKSGLPNDRFSAERPEGSISTLTIQRTEQRDSAMYRCASSLATGSSYEQYFGPGTRLTVT.

This sequence joins TRBV11-3 and TRBJ2-7; possibly TRBD2 for D (6 bases). The CDR3 is 15 amino acids. The germline V gene encodes CDR1 SGHNT and CDR2 YENEEA. Trimming left V 1 base short and J 2 bases short, with 12 bases between. The CDR3 is CASSLGSEGTYEQYF. The CDR3 DNA follows: TGTGCCAGCAGCTTAGGATCGGAGGGGACCTACGAGCAGTACTTC.